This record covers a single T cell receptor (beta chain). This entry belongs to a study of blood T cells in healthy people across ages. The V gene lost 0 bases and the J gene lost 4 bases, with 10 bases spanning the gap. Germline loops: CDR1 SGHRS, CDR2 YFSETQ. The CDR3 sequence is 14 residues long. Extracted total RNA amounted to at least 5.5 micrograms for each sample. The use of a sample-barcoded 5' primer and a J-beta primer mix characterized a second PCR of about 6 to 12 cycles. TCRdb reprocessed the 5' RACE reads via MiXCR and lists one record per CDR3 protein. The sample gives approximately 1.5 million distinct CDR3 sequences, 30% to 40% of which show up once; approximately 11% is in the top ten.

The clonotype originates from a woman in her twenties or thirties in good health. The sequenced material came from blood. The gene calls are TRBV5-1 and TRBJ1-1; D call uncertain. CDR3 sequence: CASSLVAGSTEAFF. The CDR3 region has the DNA TGCGCCAGCAGCTTGGTAGCGGGGAGCACTGAAGCTTTCTTT.